The text below deals with one T cell receptor beta chain. This table comes from immunoSEQ multiplex PCR, and its TCRdb copy is limited to in-frame clones, with some not included. The sample lists more than 2 million clones; roughly 95% were seen once. This record comes from a study of shared clonotypes between healthy human individuals. The CDR3 sequence is 15 residues long. With V trimmed by 5 bases and J by 2 bases, 6 bases remained unmatched. The germline V gene encodes CDR1 SGHRS and CDR2 YFSETQ. The chain combines TRBV5-1 with TRBJ2-3; 9 positions match TRBD1. Sequenced sample: naive CD4+ T cells sorted from blood. Subset defined: CD45RA+ positively selected. This receptor was taken from a man younger than 35 in good health. As DNA, the CDR3 is TGCGCCAGCAGAAACAGGGGGCTGGACACAGATACGCAGTATTTT. It translates to CASRNRGLDTDTQYF. Supplemented by reference TRBV5-1 and TRBJ2-3, the full variable domain reads KAGVTQTPRYLIKTRGQQVTLSCSPISGHRSVSWYQQTPGQGLQFLFEYFSETQRNKGNFPGRFSGRQFSNSRSEMNVSTLELGDSALYLCASRNRGLDTDTQYFGPGTRLTVL.